These 29 T cell receptor beta chains share one sample of origin, sequenced in a study of blood T cells in healthy people across ages. The use of a sample-barcoded 5' primer and a J-beta primer mix characterized a second PCR of about 6 to 12 cycles. TCRdb redid the calling of the 5' RACE reads with MiXCR, one entry per CDR3 protein. Counted here are some 750,000 distinct CDR3 sequences, about 20% occurring once; the ten biggest clones make up about 20%. Sample: blood. All receptors come from an older man in good health.

This clonotype was seen ten or more times. The chain employs TRBV9 and TRBJ1-4, with a weak D call TRBD1 (6 bases). This CDR3 is 14 amino acids long. Between the trimmed V and J ends, which lost 3 bases and 5 bases, there was a span of 11 bases. The V gene's germline CDR1 is SGDLS and CDR2 YYNGEE. The DNA of the CDR3 is TGTGCCAGCAGCGAGACAGGCTCAAATGAAAAACTGTTTTTT. This gives the protein CASSETGSNEKLFF. Using reference TRBV9 and TRBJ1-4 for the parts outside the CDR3, the full variable domain is DSGVTQTPKHLITATGQRVTLRCSPRSGDLSVYWYQQSLDQGLQFLIQYYNGEERAKGNILERFSAQQFPDLHSELNLSSLELGDSALYFCASSETGSNEKLFFGSGTQLSVL.

This clonotype turned up a few times. The CDR3 is CASNSDSFYEQYF. The CDR3 DNA reads TGTGCCAGCAATTCGGACAGTTTCTACGAGCAGTACTTC. J is TRBJ2-7 and V is TRBV6-1, with D perhaps TRBD1 (6 bases). Germline CDR1 reads MNHNS; CDR2 reads SASEGT. Between the trimmed V and J ends, which lost 7 bases and 3 bases, there was a span of 13 bases. CDR3 length: 13 amino acids.

This clonotype was observed a single time. This chain links TRBV29-1 with TRBJ1-1, with 9 bases identical to TRBD1. CDR1 is SQVTM, CDR2 ANQGSEA, per germline. The CDR3 is 13 amino acids. J lost 4 bases, V lost 7 bases, and 7 bases had no gene match. The CDR3 sequence is CSGIQGARTEAFF. The CDR3 DNA is TGCAGCGGCATACAGGGGGCGCGCACTGAAGCTTTCTTT.

The CDR3 DNA reads TGTGCCAGCAGTTACCCGGGACAGGGGCAGGACATTCAGTACTTC. Its translation: CASSYPGQGQDIQYF. The rearrangement links TRBV6-6 to TRBJ2-4, with TRBD1 identical over 10 bases. The CDR3 length is 15 residues. V lost 2 bases to trimming and J lost 8 bases; unmatched junction nucleotides: 6. The V gene's germline CDR1 is MNHNY and CDR2 SVGAGI (reference sequence).

The chain employs TRBV6-6 and TRBJ1-1, with a weak D call TRBD1 (6 bases). V was clipped by 7 bases and J by 7 bases, with 13 bases between them. The CDR3 has 12 amino acids. The germline V gene has CDR1 MNHNY and CDR2 SVGAGI (reference sequence). The CDR3 nucleotides are TGTGCCAGCACCGGGGGGCAGCTTGAAGCTTTCTTT. This translates into CASTGGQLEAFF.

Notes on this clonotype: One end of the junction fails to match germline, which may point to a read error. This sequence joins TRBV10-3 and TRBJ2-6, with 7 bases matching TRBD1. CDR3 size: 15 residues. CDR1 is ENHRY and CDR2 is SYGVKD in the germline V gene. DNA for the CDR3: TGTGCCATCAGTGCAGGGGGTGCTGGGGCCAACGTCCTGGCTTTC. Amino acids: CAISAGGAGANVLAF.

The chain carries TRBV5-1 and TRBJ2-1; possibly TRBD1 or TRBD2 for D (5 bases each). CDR1 is SGHRS and CDR2 is YFSETQ in the germline V gene. V lost 1 base and J lost 5, with 13 bases in between. The CDR3 loop spans 15 amino acids. In DNA, the CDR3 is TGCGCCAGCAGCTTGAGTTGGGGGAGAGACAATGAGCAGTTCTTC. This gives the protein CASSLSWGRDNEQFF.

This clonotype came up a few times. The genes are TRBV3-1 and TRBJ2-5; the D is unclear. This CDR3 region has 15 residues. V was pared by 1 base and J by 3 bases, with 12 bases between. The germline gives CDR1 LGHDT, CDR2 YNNKEL (reference sequence). The DNA for the CDR3 is TGTGCCAGCAGCCAAGGTTTGGTAGTCGAAGAGACCCAGTACTTC. Translating gives CASSQGLVVEETQYF.

This clonotype has just a few counts. V usage is TRBV5-1 and J usage is TRBJ1-1; D is ambiguous. The germline V gene encodes CDR1 SGHRS and CDR2 YFSETQ. Trimming cost V 3 bases and J 5 bases, with 14 bases left between them. The CDR3 has 14 amino acids. CDR3: CASSSARQTTEAFF. CDR3 DNA sequence: TGCGCCAGCAGCTCTGCCCGACAAACGACTGAAGCTTTCTTT. The whole variable domain, filled in from reference TRBV5-1 and TRBJ1-1, reads KAGVTQTPRYLIKTRGQQVTLSCSPISGHRSVSWYQQTPGQGLQFLFEYFSETQRNKGNFPGRFSGRQFSNSRSEMNVSTLELGDSALYLCASSSARQTTEAFFGQGTRLTVV.

This chain joins TRBV18 and TRBJ1-5; D might be TRBD1 (6 bases). V was cut by 4 bases and J by 2 bases, with 9 bases left in between. Per the germline V gene, CDR1 is KGHSH and CDR2 is LQKENI. The CDR3 extends over 14 amino acids. The CDR3 DNA reads TGTGCCAGCTCACACAGGGACGGCAATCAGCCCCAGCATTTT. As protein: CASSHRDGNQPQHF.

This chain links TRBV12-3 or TRBV12-4 with TRBJ1-3, with 7 positions matching TRBD1. V lost 7 bases and J lost 0; bases outside the gene matches: 15. This CDR3 is 18 amino acids long. This CDR3 reads CASTPIPGGGSSGNTIYF. The CDR3 DNA reads as TGTGCCAGCACCCCAATCCCAGGGGGAGGGAGCTCTGGAAACACCATATATTTT.

This clonotype occurred a few times. The CDR3 spells CASSSRGAFEKLFF. DNA of the CDR3: TGTGCCAGCAGTTCGCGGGGGGCTTTTGAAAAACTGTTTTTT. The chain combines TRBV12-3 or TRBV12-4 with TRBJ1-4; the D gene is possibly TRBD1 (6 bases). V gave up 4 bases and J gave up 7 bases, with 13 bases separating them. The CDR3 length is 14 residues.

This chain joins TRBV29-1 and TRBJ2-2; 8 nucleotides align to TRBD2. This CDR3 spans 14 amino acids. The germline CDR1 and CDR2 sequences are SQVTM and ANQGSEA. V lost 4 bases to trimming and J lost 5 bases; unmatched junction nucleotides: 6. The CDR3 nucleotides are TGCAGCGTTGGAGGGGCGGGAGGTACCGGGGAGCTGTTTTTT. This codes for CSVGGAGGTGELFF.

To note about this clonotype: At one end, the junction sequence differs from germline, possibly due to a read error. The chain links TRBV9 to TRBJ1-2, with D uncertain. Looked up from germline, CDR1 is SGDLS and CDR2 is YYNGEE. CDR3 length: 16 amino acids. In nucleotides, the CDR3 is TGTGCCAGCAGCGTAGAAGGATCTCCTAAGAACTATGGCCACACCTTC. Amino acid sequence: CASSVEGSPKNYGHTF.

The rearrangement uses TRBV3-1 and TRBJ2-1; D not resolved. CDR3 length equals 14 residues. V was trimmed by 0 bases and J by 7 bases, leaving 10 bases between them. CDR1 and CDR2 (germline): LGHDT, YNNKEL (reference sequence). As DNA, the CDR3 is TGTGCCAGCAGCCAAGATCTCGTCGCGAATGAGCAGTTCTTC. Encoded protein: CASSQDLVANEQFF.

The chain links TRBV12-3 or TRBV12-4 to TRBJ2-2, with 8 positions matching TRBD2. The CDR3 loop spans 13 amino acids. V shed 8 bases and J 6 bases; nucleotides not matched to a gene: 5. Written as DNA, the CDR3 is TGTGCCAGCCGACTAGCGTCGGCCGGGGAGCTGTTTTTT. This encodes CASRLASAGELFF.

The sample holds a few counts of this clonotype. V is TRBV5-1 and J is TRBJ1-2, with 7 bases identical to TRBD1. CDR1 is SGHRS and CDR2 is YFSETQ in the germline V gene. Trimming removed 4 bases from V and 4 bases from J; junction bases left unmatched: 7. The length of the CDR3 is 14 residues. The CDR3 is CASSTTGEAYGYTF. CDR3 in DNA: TGCGCCAGCAGCACCACAGGGGAGGCCTATGGCTACACCTTC.

The chain couples TRBV20-1 to TRBJ1-1; a weak D match, TRBD1 (5 bases). CDR1 and CDR2 (germline): DFQATT, SNEGSKA (reference sequence). V lost 3 bases and J 10 bases, leaving 15 bases between the germline ends. The CDR3 spans 12 residues. The CDR3 reads CSASITGVTAFF. The CDR3 DNA is TGCAGTGCTAGCATCACAGGTGTGACAGCTTTCTTT.

This clonotype has at least ten counts. The chain is built from TRBV4-1 and TRBJ1-4; a weak D match, TRBD1 (5 bases). The germline CDR1 and CDR2 sequences are MGHRA and YSYEKL. The V gene lost 4 bases and the J gene lost 5 bases, with 17 bases spanning the gap. There are 16 residues in the CDR3. In nucleotides, the CDR3 is TGCGCCAGCAGCCCCGGAGTAGGGGTGGTGAATGAAAAACTGTTTTTT. Residues: CASSPGVGVVNEKLFF.

This clonotype showed up many times. The CDR3 reads CASSLSLAGPPYNEQFF. The CDR3 nucleotides read TGTGCCAGCAGTTTATCTTTAGCGGGGCCCCCCTACAATGAGCAGTTCTTC. The chain recombines TRBV27 with TRBJ2-1; 8 bases are shared with TRBD2. V lost 0 bases to trimming and J lost 2 bases; unmatched junction nucleotides: 6. Germline CDR1 MNHEY, CDR2 SMNVEV (reference sequence). The CDR3 sequence is 17 residues long.

The chain combines TRBV28 with TRBJ2-1, with unresolved D. This CDR3 spans 12 amino acids. Deletions cut 5 bases from V and 8 bases from J, with 10 bases between. Germline CDR1 is MDHEN and CDR2 is SYDVKM. The chain's CDR3 is CASSPPRHEQFF. The DNA for the CDR3 is TGTGCCAGCAGTCCGCCCCGCCATGAGCAGTTCTTC.

This clonotype was seen just once. This sequence joins TRBV20-1 and TRBJ1-3; no clear D gene. This CDR3 comprises 12 residues. V was trimmed by 2 bases and J by 2 bases, leaving 4 bases between them. Germline V CDR1 and CDR2: DFQATT, SNEGSKA (reference sequence). CDR3 nucleotides: TGCAGTGCTAGATCAACTGGAAACACCATATATTTT. This encodes CSARSTGNTIYF.

CDR3 bases: TGCAGCGCTCATAACCCCGACAAGGTCGACAATGAGCAGTTCTTC. It translates to CSAHNPDKVDNEQFF. V is TRBV20-1 and J is TRBJ2-5, with D unclear. The end of the DNA fits TRBJ2-1 better, so the J call may be wrong. Germline V lookup: CDR1 DFQATT, CDR2 SNEGSKA (reference sequence). The CDR3 has 15 residues.

This clonotype was found a few times. The chain joins TRBV4-3 to TRBJ2-2; D possibly corresponds to TRBD1 (5 bases). This CDR3 is built from 16 residues. The germline gives CDR1 LGHNA, CDR2 YSLEER. V was pared by 4 bases and J by 2 bases, with 14 bases between. In nucleotides, the CDR3 is TGCGCCAGCAGCCCACAGGTTAGGTCTAACACCGGGGAGCTGTTTTTT. Its protein is CASSPQVRSNTGELFF.

V usage is TRBV20-1 and J usage is TRBJ2-5; 7 bases are shared with TRBD1. Trimming at V came to 6 bases and at J to 0 bases, leaving 7 bases not matched to a gene. This CDR3 comprises 14 residues. Germline V lookup: CDR1 DFQATT, CDR2 SNEGSKA (reference sequence). CDR3 loop: CSAPDRVHQETQYF. Written as DNA, the CDR3 is TGCAGTGCGCCAGACAGGGTTCACCAAGAGACCCAGTACTTC.

The chain joins TRBV7-9 to TRBJ2-1; 8 positions agree with TRBD1. The CDR3 consists of 14 residues. The V gene's germline CDR1 is SEHNR and CDR2 FQNEAQ (reference sequence). J gave up 8 bases and V 5 bases, and 8 bases lay outside the gene matches. CDR3 in DNA: TGTGCCAGCAGCCGGGACAGGTCCTGGGATGAGCAGTTCTTC. Protein: CASSRDRSWDEQFF.

The chain employs TRBV11-2 and TRBJ1-2; perhaps TRBD1 as D (5 bases). CDR1 is SGHAT and CDR2 is FQNNGV in the germline V gene. V dropped 5 bases and J dropped 2 bases, with 15 bases sitting between them. The length of the CDR3 is 15 residues. The CDR3 region is CASSLTTTANYGYTF. In DNA, the CDR3 is TGTGCCAGCAGCCTTACTACGACAGCGAACTATGGCTACACCTTC.

This clonotype was counted a few times. The V gene is TRBV6-1, the J gene TRBJ2-5; D possibly corresponds to TRBD1 (6 bases). The closer fit of TRBJ2-7 to the DNA end suggests the J call may be wrong. Germline assignment: CDR1 MNHNS and CDR2 SASEGT. The CDR3 spans 17 residues. The CDR3 loop is CASTPTHFGQPPYEQYF. In nucleotides, the CDR3 is TGTGCCAGCACCCCTACCCATTTCGGACAGCCGCCCTACGAGCAGTACTTC.

CDR3 protein: CATGTGASTDTQYF. The CDR3 DNA sequence: TGTGCCACTGGGACAGGGGCTAGCACAGATACGCAGTATTTT. This chain links TRBV7-8 with TRBJ2-3, with TRBD1 identical over 10 bases. The length of the CDR3 is 14 residues. Trimming took 10 bases from V and 0 from J; bases not matched to a gene: 4. CDR1 SGHVS and CDR2 FQNEAQ come from the germline V gene.